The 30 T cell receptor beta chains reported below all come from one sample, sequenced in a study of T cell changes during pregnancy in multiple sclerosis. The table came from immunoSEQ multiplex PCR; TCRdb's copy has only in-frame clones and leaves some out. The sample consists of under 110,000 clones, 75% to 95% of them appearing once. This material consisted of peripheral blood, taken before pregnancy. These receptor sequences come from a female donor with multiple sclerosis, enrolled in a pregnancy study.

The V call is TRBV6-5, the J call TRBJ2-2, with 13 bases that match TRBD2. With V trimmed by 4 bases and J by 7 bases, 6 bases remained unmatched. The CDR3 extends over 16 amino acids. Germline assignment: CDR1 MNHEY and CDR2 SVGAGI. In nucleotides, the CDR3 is TGTGCCAGCAGTTCCACTAGCGGGAGGGCCGTCGGGGAGCTGTTTTTT. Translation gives CASSSTSGRAVGELFF.

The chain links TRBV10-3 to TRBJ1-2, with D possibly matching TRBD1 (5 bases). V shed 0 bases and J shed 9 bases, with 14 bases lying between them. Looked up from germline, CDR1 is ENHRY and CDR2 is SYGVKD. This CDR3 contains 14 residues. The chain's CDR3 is CAISESSAGLSYTF. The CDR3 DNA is TGTGCCATCAGTGAGTCGTCGGCAGGGTTGAGCTACACCTTC.

In DNA, the CDR3 is TGTGCCAGCAGCTCGGACTGGGCAGATCTTGGGGATACGCAGTATTTT. Amino acid sequence: CASSSDWADLGDTQYF. The chain joins TRBV5-6 to TRBJ2-3, with D possibly being TRBD2 (5 bases). The CDR3 is 16 amino acids. V was trimmed by 3 bases and J by 6 bases, leaving 20 bases between them. Germline V gene sequence: CDR1 SGHDT, CDR2 YYEEEE. Looking up the rest from reference TRBV5-6 and TRBJ2-3 gives the full variable domain: DAGVTQSPTHLIKTRGQQVTLRCSPKSGHDTVSWYQQALGQGPQFIFQYYEEEERQRGNFPDRFSGHQFPNYSSELNVNALLLGDSALYLCASSSDWADLGDTQYFGPGTRLTVL.

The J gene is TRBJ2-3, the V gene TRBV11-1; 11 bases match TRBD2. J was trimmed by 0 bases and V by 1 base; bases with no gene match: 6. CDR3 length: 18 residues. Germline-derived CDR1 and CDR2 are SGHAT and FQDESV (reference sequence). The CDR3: CASSLGLAGGLSTDTQYF. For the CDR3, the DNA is TGTGCCAGCAGCTTAGGGCTAGCGGGAGGCCTTAGCACAGATACGCAGTATTTT.

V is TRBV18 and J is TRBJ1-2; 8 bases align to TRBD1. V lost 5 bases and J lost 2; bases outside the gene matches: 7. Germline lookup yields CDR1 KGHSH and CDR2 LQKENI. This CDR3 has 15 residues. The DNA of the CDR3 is TGTGCCAGCTCAAGCCCCAGGGACAGGAACTATGGCTACACCTTC. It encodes CASSSPRDRNYGYTF. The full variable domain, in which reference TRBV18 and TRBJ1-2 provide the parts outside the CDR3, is NAGVMQNPRHLVRRRGQEARLRCSPMKGHSHVYWYRQLPEEGLKFMVYLQKENIIDESGMPKERFSAEFPKEGPSILRIQQVVRGDSAAYFCASSSPRDRNYGYTFGSGTRLTVV.

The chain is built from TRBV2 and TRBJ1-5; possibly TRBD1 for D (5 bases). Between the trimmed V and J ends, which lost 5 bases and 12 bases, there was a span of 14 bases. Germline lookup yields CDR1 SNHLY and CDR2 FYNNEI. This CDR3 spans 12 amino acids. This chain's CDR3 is CASSTRAGGQHF. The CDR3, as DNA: TGTGCCAGCAGTACCAGGGCAGGTGGCCAGCATTTT. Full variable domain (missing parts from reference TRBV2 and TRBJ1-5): EPEVTQTPSHQVTQMGQEVILRCVPISNHLYFYWYRQILGQKVEFLVSFYNNEISEKSEIFDDQFSVERPDGSNFTLKIRSTKLEDSAMYFCASSTRAGGQHFGDGTRLSIL.

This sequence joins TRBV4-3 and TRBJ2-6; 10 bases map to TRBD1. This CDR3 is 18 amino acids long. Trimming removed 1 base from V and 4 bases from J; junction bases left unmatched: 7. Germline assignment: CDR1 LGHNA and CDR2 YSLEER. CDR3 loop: CASSQGDRGQTGANVLTF. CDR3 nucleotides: TGCGCCAGCAGCCAAGGAGACAGGGGGCAAACCGGGGCCAACGTCCTGACTTTC.

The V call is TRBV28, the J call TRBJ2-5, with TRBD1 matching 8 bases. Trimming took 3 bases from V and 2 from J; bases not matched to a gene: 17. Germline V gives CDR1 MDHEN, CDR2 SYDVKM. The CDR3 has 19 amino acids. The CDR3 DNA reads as TGTGCCAGCAGTTTCTTTTGGTCCTTTAGGAGGGACAGGCAAGAGACCCAGTACTTC. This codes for CASSFFWSFRRDRQETQYF.

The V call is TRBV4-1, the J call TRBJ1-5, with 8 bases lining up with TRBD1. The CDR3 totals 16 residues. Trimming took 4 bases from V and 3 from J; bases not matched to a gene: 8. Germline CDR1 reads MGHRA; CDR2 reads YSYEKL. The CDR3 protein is CASSRTGTGFNQPQHF. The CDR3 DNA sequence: TGCGCCAGCAGCCGCACCGGGACAGGATTCAATCAGCCCCAGCATTTT.

The chain's CDR3 is CASSLGTGGIEQFF. The CDR3, as DNA: TGTGCCAGCAGTTTAGGGACAGGGGGTATTGAGCAGTTCTTC. V and J are TRBV27 and TRBJ2-1; 11 bases line up with TRBD1. Germline CDR1 is MNHEY and CDR2 is SMNVEV (reference sequence). V was clipped by 2 bases and J by 9 bases; unmatched bases: 3. The CDR3 is 14 residues long.

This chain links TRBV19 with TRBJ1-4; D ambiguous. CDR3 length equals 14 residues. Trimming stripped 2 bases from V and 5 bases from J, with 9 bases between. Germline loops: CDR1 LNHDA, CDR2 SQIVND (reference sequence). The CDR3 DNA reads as TGTGCCAGTAGTATAAGTAGAGAGAATGAAAAACTGTTTTTT. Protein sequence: CASSISRENEKLFF. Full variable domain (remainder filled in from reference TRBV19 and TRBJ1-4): DGGITQSPKYLFRKEGQNVTLSCEQNLNHDAMYWYRQDPGQGLRLIYYSQIVNDFQKGDIAEGYSVSREKKESFPLTVTSAQKNPTAFYLCASSISRENEKLFFGSGTQLSVL.

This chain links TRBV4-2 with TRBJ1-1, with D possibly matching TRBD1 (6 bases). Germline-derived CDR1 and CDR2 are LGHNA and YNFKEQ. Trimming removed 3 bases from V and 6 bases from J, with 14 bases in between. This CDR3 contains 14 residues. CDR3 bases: TGTGCCAGCAGCCACCCAAACAGGGTCGCTGAAGCTTTCTTT. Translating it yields CASSHPNRVAEAFF.

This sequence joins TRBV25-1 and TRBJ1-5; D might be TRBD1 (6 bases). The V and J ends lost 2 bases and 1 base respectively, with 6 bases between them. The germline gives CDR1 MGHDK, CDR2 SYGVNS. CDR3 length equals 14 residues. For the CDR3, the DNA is TGTGCCAGCAGTGAAACAGGGAGCAATCAGCCCCAGCATTTT. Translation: CASSETGSNQPQHF.

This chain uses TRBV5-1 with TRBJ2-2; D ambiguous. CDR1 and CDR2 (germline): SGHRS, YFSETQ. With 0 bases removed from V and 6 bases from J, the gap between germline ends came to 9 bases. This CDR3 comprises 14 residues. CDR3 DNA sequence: TGCGCCAGCAGCTTGGTAAAGCAGGCCGGGGAGCTGTTTTTT. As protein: CASSLVKQAGELFF.

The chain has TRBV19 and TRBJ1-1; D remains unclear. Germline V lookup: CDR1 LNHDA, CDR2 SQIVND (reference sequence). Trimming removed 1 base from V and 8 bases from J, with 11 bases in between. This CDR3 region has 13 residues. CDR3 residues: CASSIVGGSEAFF. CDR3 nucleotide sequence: TGTGCCAGTAGTATAGTTGGAGGGAGCGAAGCTTTCTTT.

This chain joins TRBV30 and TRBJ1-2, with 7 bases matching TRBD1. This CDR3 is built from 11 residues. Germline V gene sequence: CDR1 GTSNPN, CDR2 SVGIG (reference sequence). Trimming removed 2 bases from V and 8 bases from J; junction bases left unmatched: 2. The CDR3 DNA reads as TGTGCCTGGAGTACAGGGGTGGGCTACACCTTC. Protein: CAWSTGVGYTF.

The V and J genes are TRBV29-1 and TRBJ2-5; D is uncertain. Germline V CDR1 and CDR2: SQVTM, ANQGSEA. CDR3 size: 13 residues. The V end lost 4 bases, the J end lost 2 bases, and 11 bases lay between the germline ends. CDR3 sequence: CSVAQRPQETQYF. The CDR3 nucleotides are TGCAGCGTTGCCCAGCGCCCGCAAGAGACCCAGTACTTC.

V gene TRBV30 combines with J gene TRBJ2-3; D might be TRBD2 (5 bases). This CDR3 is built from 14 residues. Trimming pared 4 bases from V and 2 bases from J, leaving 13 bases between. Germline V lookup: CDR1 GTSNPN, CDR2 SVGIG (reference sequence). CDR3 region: CAWTEGGYTDTQYF. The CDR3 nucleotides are TGTGCCTGGACCGAAGGAGGTTACACAGATACGCAGTATTTT.

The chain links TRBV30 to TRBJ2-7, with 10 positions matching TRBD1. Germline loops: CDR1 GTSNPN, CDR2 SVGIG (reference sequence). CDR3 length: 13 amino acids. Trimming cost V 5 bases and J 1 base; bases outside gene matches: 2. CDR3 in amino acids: CAWGTGVSYEQYF. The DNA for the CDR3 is TGTGCCTGGGGGACAGGGGTGTCCTACGAGCAGTACTTC.

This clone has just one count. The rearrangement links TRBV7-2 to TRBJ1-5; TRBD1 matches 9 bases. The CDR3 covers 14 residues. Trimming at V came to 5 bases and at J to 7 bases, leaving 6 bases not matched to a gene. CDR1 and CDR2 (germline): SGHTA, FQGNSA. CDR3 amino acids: CASSVGQGRQPQHF. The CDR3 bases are TGTGCCAGCAGCGTAGGACAGGGGCGCCAGCCCCAGCATTTT.

CDR3: CASSLGPETQYF. The CDR3 coding sequence is TGTGCCAGCAGCTTAGGGCCGGAGACCCAGTACTTC. This rearrangement joins TRBV11-1 to TRBJ2-5; D gene ambiguous. Trimming cost V 1 base and J 5 bases, with 5 bases left between them. CDR1 and CDR2 (germline): SGHAT, FQDESV (reference sequence). CDR3 length: 12 amino acids.

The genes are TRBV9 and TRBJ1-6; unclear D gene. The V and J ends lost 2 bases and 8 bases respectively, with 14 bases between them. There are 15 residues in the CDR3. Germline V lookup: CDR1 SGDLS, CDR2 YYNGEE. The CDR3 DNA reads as TGTGCCAGCAGCGTCTCGGTGGGCAATGATTCACCCCTCCACTTT. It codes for CASSVSVGNDSPLHF.

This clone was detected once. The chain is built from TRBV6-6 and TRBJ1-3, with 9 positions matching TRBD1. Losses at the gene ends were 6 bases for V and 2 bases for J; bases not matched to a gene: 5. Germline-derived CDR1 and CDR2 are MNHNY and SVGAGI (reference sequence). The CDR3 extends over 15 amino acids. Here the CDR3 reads CASRITGGTGNTIYF. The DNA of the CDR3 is TGTGCCAGCAGGATTACAGGGGGCACTGGAAACACCATATATTTT.

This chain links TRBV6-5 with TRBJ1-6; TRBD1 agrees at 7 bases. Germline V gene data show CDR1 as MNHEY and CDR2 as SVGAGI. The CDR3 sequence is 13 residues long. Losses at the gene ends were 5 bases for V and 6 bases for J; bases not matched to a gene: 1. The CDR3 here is CASSRDSNSPLHF. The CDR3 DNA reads TGTGCCAGCAGTCGGGACAGTAATTCACCCCTCCACTTT.

CDR3 residues: CASRMDRVYGYTF. For the CDR3, the DNA is TGTGCCAGCAGAATGGACAGGGTTTATGGCTACACCTTC. The chain joins TRBV5-6 to TRBJ1-2, with 8 bases aligning to TRBD1. The germline CDR1 and CDR2 sequences are SGHDT and YYEEEE. Unmatched junction bases numbered 5, after V lost 5 bases and J lost 5 bases. The CDR3 consists of 13 residues.

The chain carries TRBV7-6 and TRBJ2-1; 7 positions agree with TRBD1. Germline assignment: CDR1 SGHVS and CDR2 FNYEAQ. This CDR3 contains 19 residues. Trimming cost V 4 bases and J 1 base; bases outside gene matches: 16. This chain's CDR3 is CASSYQSFRDSISYNEQFF. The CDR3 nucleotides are TGTGCCAGCAGCTATCAGTCTTTTAGGGACAGCATATCCTACAATGAGCAGTTCTTC.

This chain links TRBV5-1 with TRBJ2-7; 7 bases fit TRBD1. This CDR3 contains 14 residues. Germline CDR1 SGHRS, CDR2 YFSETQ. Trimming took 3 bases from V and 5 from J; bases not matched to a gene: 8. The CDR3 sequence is CASSYTGVMNEQYF. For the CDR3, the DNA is TGCGCCAGCAGCTACACAGGGGTGATGAACGAGCAGTACTTC.

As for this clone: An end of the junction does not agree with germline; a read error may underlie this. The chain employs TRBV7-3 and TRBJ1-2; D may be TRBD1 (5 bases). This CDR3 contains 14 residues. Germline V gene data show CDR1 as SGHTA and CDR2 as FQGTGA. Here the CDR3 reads CASSQEAGSYGYTF. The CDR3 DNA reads TGCGCCAGCAGCCAAGAAGCAGGGTCCTATGGCTACACCTTC.

The CDR3: CASSFGGSFEQYF. CDR3 DNA: TGTGCCAGCAGTTTCGGGGGGTCTTTTGAGCAGTACTTC. The chain joins TRBV27 to TRBJ2-7; 7 nucleotides align to TRBD2. Trimming removed 3 bases from V and 7 bases from J; junction bases left unmatched: 6. Germline V gene lookup returns CDR1 MNHEY and CDR2 SMNVEV (reference sequence). The CDR3 covers 13 residues.

The CDR3 sequence is CASSQTGQGARSYNSPLHF. The CDR3, as DNA: TGCGCCAGCAGCCAAACCGGACAGGGGGCAAGGTCCTATAATTCACCCCTCCACTTT. V usage is TRBV5-1 and J usage is TRBJ1-6; the match to TRBD1 covers 11 bases. The V gene's germline CDR1 is SGHRS and CDR2 YFSETQ. CDR3 length equals 19 residues. V shed 4 bases, J shed 1 base, and the junction held 10 bases outside the gene matches.